The T cell receptor beta chain under discussion was sequenced for a study of cytomegalovirus exposure and HLA in healthy donors (dated by TCRdb to the late 2010s). Context from the whole study: An earlier analysis of 587 of the donors reported about 260 Gb of sequence data and 117 million unique TCR beta sequences obtained from 180 million or so T cells. High-throughput TCR immunosequencing, statistical association of individual TCRs with disease status, and machine learning were combined to predict cytomegalovirus infection status. The number of typed donors differed by locus: roughly 620-630 for A, B, C, DRB1 and DQB1; approximately 540 for DQA1; approximately 610 for DPA1; and approximately 450 for DPB1. Roughly 5 DR-DQ haplotypes were handled as single units for association and clustering, since linkage in the cohort was strong. An early release covering approximately 600 HLA-typed donors comprised about 300 gigabases of sequencing data and around 80 million unique TCR sequences. Of the approximately 400 genotyped donors, about 80% fell in the genetic ancestry cluster associated with self-reported Caucasian donors. The study was designed to test whether signatures of past pathogen exposure could be identified by cataloging public T cell receptors. Rather than using new phenotypic data, the later analysis identified candidate immune exposures from TCR beta sequences and from how often those sequences occurred across donors. Genome-wide SNP genotypes for about 65% of the 666 donors were used in a later genetic analysis, which treated that subset as a discovery cohort. Across some 400 genotyped donors of the cohort, an average of roughly 200,000 unique TCR beta nucleotide sequences per donor were sequenced, and approximately 17% of those sequences were non-productive. To study patterns of TCR occurrence, a later analysis re-analyzed previously published TCR beta repertoires from just over 650 donors and added high-resolution HLA genotyping. Using immunosequencing, the study profiled T cell repertoires from 666 subjects and related those repertoires to cytomegalovirus serostatus. A separate validation cohort of 100 to 150 different subjects was used in addition to the approximately 610-subject first cohort. Donor age, sex, ethnicity and CMV serostatus were collected together with the repertoire data. All discovery cohort repertoires had been generated using a single sequencing platform. An earlier analysis of a few hundred of the donors applied high-throughput TCR beta sequencing to assess whether each TCR beta V gene segment acted as functional or pseudogenic. Both class I and class II loci were covered by HLA typing, at four-digit resolution.

Overall results and qualifications from the work: Linkage disequilibrium might explain the correlated functional status among segregating V segments, but an unknown experimental factor could not be excluded. Because HLA typing was missing for some donors at each locus, association tests included only the typed subset. In both the original and validation cohorts, the classifier was reported to diagnose cytomegalovirus status with high specificity and sensitivity. A further reported finding was that TCR beta sequences accurately predicted the HLA-A and HLA-B alleles for most subjects in the first cohort. Broadly in line with IMGT annotations, most TCR beta V segments showed up in productive rearrangements about 90% or about 30% of the time in an earlier analysis of approximately 600 of the donors. Some IMGT-functional V segments, including TRBV6-2 and TRBV6-3, could not be distinguished by the 87-base-pair reads and were therefore excluded. In vitro tests confirmed that three of the cytomegalovirus-associated TCR beta chains recognize cytomegalovirus antigens. At a false discovery rate of 0.05, a later analysis linked under 20,000 TCR beta sequences to specific HLA alleles. Immune exposure information for the cohort was limited to CMV serostatus. In the study, 150 to 200 TCR beta chains were listed as associated with cytomegalovirus. An association between a missense DCLRE1C variant and V-gene and J-gene trimming of TCR beta chains was found in a later genetic analysis and replicated in an independent cohort. When HLA alleles, especially DR and DQ, strongly co-occurred, attributing TCR associations to individual alleles was difficult. Some 16 rarely observed V segments, including chromosome 9 orphons, were excluded from the earlier analysis of just under 600 of the donors because counts were too low. The cohort was sequenced for TCR beta chains only, and without alpha or paired-chain data the features that could be detected were limited. Across donors, most TCR sequences were observed very rarely, whereas some public TCRs were present in many individuals. A later genetic analysis reported fewer N-insertions in productive TCRs among donors in an Asian-associated ancestry cluster than the roughly 620-donor mean. The presence/absence analyses assumed that sequencing depth was roughly uniform across donors, and that assumption may not be true. According to a later analysis, TCR association rates differed among HLA loci, with DRB1 alleles showing the most associated TCRs and HLA-C alleles showing the fewest. In a later analysis, HLA-associated TCR beta chains were found to be more clonally expanded and to have lower generation probabilities than equally common non-associated chains. It was suggested by the authors that the approach could potentially be generalized to other disease states and immunological phenotypes. In a later analysis, most CMV-associated TCR beta chains were found to appear HLA-restricted, with HLA associations seemingly driven largely by CMV exposure. A group of highly shared sequence variants was considered likely to be a technical artifact of the sequencing pipeline. A later analysis reported that several top co-occurrence clusters appeared linked to parvovirus B19, influenza, CMV and Epstein-Barr virus.

The cohort was made up of approximately 670 healthy bone marrow donors. At the time of sampling, all cohort members were nominally healthy, though unrecorded immune exposures were likely present. The donor was CMV seronegative and belonged to the group of under 400 seronegative cohort members. A peripheral blood sample was provided by each donor, and peripheral blood mononuclear cells were used for TCR beta sequencing. Genomic DNA was extracted from the blood cell samples with the Qiagen DNeasy Blood Extraction Kit. The library relied on the immunoSEQ multiplex PCR assay. For the multiplex PCR, a mixture combining 60 forward primers for TCR Vbeta segments and 13 reverse primers for TCR Jbeta segments was used. A multiplex PCR assay on genomic DNA amplified the CDR3 region of rearranged TCR beta genes. The Illumina HiSeq System was used to sequence the amplified TCR beta libraries as 87-base-pair reads. Concerning the study's data processing: A later analysis counted about 82 million unique TCR beta chains across the approximately 700 repertoires, and some 12 million of these chains were shared by at least two donors. Raw reads were error-corrected and collapsed into unique sequences with a nearest-neighbor algorithm that merged closely related sequences to remove PCR and sequencing errors. CDR3 sequences were aligned to IMGT reference sequences to assign V, D and J gene segments. For a sequence to be retained, a match of at least six nucleotides to both a V gene segment and a J gene segment was required. A rearrangement counted as productive if the CDR3 had no stop codons and remained in frame with V and J, and every other rearrangement counted as non-productive. Following IMGT convention, CDR3 was defined as the stretch from the second conserved V-encoded cysteine to the conserved J-encoded phenylalanine. The earlier analysis of 587 of the donors excluded sequences that lacked an unambiguous match to a single V gene segment. An earlier analysis of a few hundred of the donors classified V segments as functional when productive rearrangements were above 56.7% and as segregating when the standard deviation between donors was above 5%. A statistical classification framework was developed to diagnose cytomegalovirus status using the catalog of TCR beta chain sequences. V and J gene assignment, in a later analysis, came from comparing TCR nucleotide sequences with IMGT/GENE-DB human TR gene sequences. Using the TCRdist pipeline, a later analysis assigned CDR3 sequences along with most-parsimonious VDJ recombination scenarios. A later analysis defined each TCR beta chain by its CDR3 amino acid sequence plus V-gene family, and excluded reads lacking a unique V-gene family. As a way to deal with suspected cross-contamination and a sequencing artifact, a later analysis dropped 592 nucleotide sequences that were highly shared and had low generation probability. For each public chain, a later analysis derived a clonal expansion index from normalized ranks of inferred template counts within each repertoire. In a later analysis, generation probabilities were computed with a VDJ recombination model fitted to out-of-frame rearrangements, and the resulting probabilities were checked against IGoR. In a later analysis, TCR-TCR, TCR-HLA and TCR-CMV co-occurrence was scored with hypergeometric tests, and a repertoire-size bias correction was applied to TCR pairs. A later analysis estimated false discovery rates by permuting HLA or CMV assignments 20 times. A later analysis grouped co-occurring TCRs with DBSCAN, adding TCRdist sequence similarity when clustering within HLA-allele-positive subsets. For co-occurrence clustering, repertoires with fewer than 30,000 or more than 120,000 public chains were excluded, along with 4 to 6 repertoires with anomalous nucleotide sharing. The table was pulled from immuneACCESS by TCRdb, which kept in-frame rearrangements only. Such tables lose some clones; where checked, under half of the loss comes from unresolved V genes, and the rest has no known cause. V and J calls and clone size are given by that table; D and trimming were obtained from the DNA. The sample table shows fewer than 250,000 clones, and roughly 79% are seen once. Approximately 1.8% of the sample belongs to the ten largest clones.

The CDR3 holds 14 amino acids from the cysteine to the phenylalanine. Only CDR3 DNA is held: 42 bases, read in frame from base 1. The germline V gene yields LGHNA for CDR1 and YNFKEQ for CDR2. Deletion took 3 bases off V and 3 bases off J, with a span of 12 bases between the germline ends. A few counts support this clone. Its antigen is not yet known. No base quality values were provided; no much bigger clone lies one nucleotide off. The sequence came from a male donor in good health and CMV-seronegative. The sample taken for sequencing was PBMCs. This sequence uses TRBV4-2 and TRBJ2-7, with a tentative D gene TRBD1 over 6 matching bases. The CDR3 here reads CASSHPGQNYEQYF. The nucleotide sequence reads TGTGCCAGCAGCCACCCCGGACAGAACTACGAGCAGTACTTC.